Shown below are 25 T cell receptor beta chains from a single sample sequenced in a study of memory CD4+ T cells and cytomegalovirus serostatus. Single viable CD3+CD4+CD8-CD45RO+ cells were sorted as the memory CD4+ T cells. Sequenced by immunoSEQ multiplex PCR; TCRdb stores in-frame clones only, minus some. Here the sample spans approximately 63,000 clones, roughly 80% being singletons. Material: memory CD4+ T cells from blood. The receptors here all came from an adult in good health and CMV-seronegative. Some clones in this sample may be carry-over from other donors' samples.

This chain joins TRBV29-1 and TRBJ2-1; D ambiguous. The V gene lost 3 bases and the J gene lost 4 bases, with 7 bases spanning the gap. The length of the CDR3 is 12 residues. Germline lookup yields CDR1 SQVTM and CDR2 ANQGSEA. DNA for the CDR3: TGCAGCGTTGAGGACGGTTACAATGAGCAGTTCTTC. Translation gives CSVEDGYNEQFF.

V is TRBV7-2 and J is TRBJ2-5; 8 bases fit TRBD1. Trimming took 4 bases from V and 5 from J; bases not matched to a gene: 15. The length of the CDR3 is 17 residues. CDR1 and CDR2 (germline): SGHTA, FQGNSA. DNA of the CDR3: TGTGCCAGCAGCTCGCGTTTTCGGGACAGGTGGGGGGAGACCCAGTACTTC. Its translation is CASSSRFRDRWGETQYF.

The chain combines TRBV11-2 with TRBJ1-2, with D unclear. Deletions cut 5 bases from V and 3 bases from J, with 13 bases between. The CDR3 sequence is 14 residues long. CDR1 and CDR2 (germline): SGHAT, FQNNGV. CDR3 sequence (DNA): TGTGCCAGCAGCGCTCCGGACGGGTACTATGGCTACACCTTC. This encodes CASSAPDGYYGYTF.

The chain uses TRBV5-1 and TRBJ1-1, with D tentatively TRBD1 (5 bases). V lost 4 bases and J lost 1, with 14 bases in between. Looked up from germline, CDR1 is SGHRS and CDR2 is YFSETQ. This CDR3 contains 15 residues. The CDR3 DNA reads as TGCGCCAGCAGCCGGGGCTCGGGGGGGAACACTGAAGCTTTCTTT. This gives the protein CASSRGSGGNTEAFF. Together with reference TRBV5-1 and TRBJ1-1, the CDR3 gives the full variable domain: KAGVTQTPRYLIKTRGQQVTLSCSPISGHRSVSWYQQTPGQGLQFLFEYFSETQRNKGNFPGRFSGRQFSNSRSEMNVSTLELGDSALYLCASSRGSGGNTEAFFGQGTRLTVV.

The chain links TRBV19 to TRBJ1-5; D is undetermined. CDR3 size: 15 residues. Looked up from germline, CDR1 is LNHDA and CDR2 is SQIVND (reference sequence). Trimming removed 4 bases from V and 7 bases from J, with 17 bases in between. The CDR3, as DNA: TGTGCCAGTAGTAAGGTTGAAAGATTCAAACAGCCCCAGCATTTT. This gives the protein CASSKVERFKQPQHF.

This clone was counted once. The rearrangement joins TRBV7-2 to TRBJ2-2; 7 nucleotides align to TRBD2. The trim removed 1 base at V and 2 bases at J, leaving 4 bases unmatched. Germline values: CDR1 SGHTA, CDR2 FQGNSA. This CDR3 has 16 residues. The CDR3 spells CASSLVASGNTGELFF. DNA for the CDR3: TGTGCCAGCAGCTTAGTTGCTAGCGGAAACACCGGGGAGCTGTTTTTT. Complete variable domain (other parts from reference TRBV7-2 and TRBJ2-2): GAGVSQSPSNKVTEKGKDVELRCDPISGHTALYWYRQSLGQGLEFLIYFQGNSAPDKSGLPSDRFSAERTGGSVSTLTIQRTQQEDSAVYLCASSLVASGNTGELFFGEGSRLTVL.

J is TRBJ1-2 and V is TRBV7-2; D gene uncertain. The CDR3 has 14 residues. Germline values: CDR1 SGHTA, CDR2 FQGNSA. Trimming cost V 1 base and J 2 bases, with 8 bases left between them. The CDR3 DNA is TGTGCCAGCAGCTTAGAACGCTTAAACTATGGCTACACCTTC. Its protein product is CASSLERLNYGYTF.

The chain joins TRBV30 to TRBJ1-2; 9 nucleotides match TRBD1. The ends lost 3 bases at V and 4 bases at J; junction bases unmatched: 6. Germline V gene sequence: CDR1 GTSNPN, CDR2 SVGIG (reference sequence). This CDR3 has 14 amino acids. For the CDR3, the DNA is TGTGCCTGGAGAGCCGGGACAGGGTCCTATGGCTACACCTTC. Its protein product is CAWRAGTGSYGYTF.

The chain is built from TRBV7-2 and TRBJ2-3; D is uncertain. The CDR3 contains 14 residues. The germline V gene has CDR1 SGHTA and CDR2 FQGNSA. V lost 5 bases to trimming and J lost 3 bases, with 12 bases between them. CDR3 bases: TGTGCCAGCAGCCCTATGGGTCAAACAGATACGCAGTATTTT. Protein: CASSPMGQTDTQYF.

V and J are TRBV27 and TRBJ2-1; possibly TRBD2 for D (5 bases). V shed 6 bases and J shed 5 bases, with 17 bases lying between them. CDR1 is MNHEY, CDR2 SMNVEV, per germline (reference sequence). The CDR3 length is 15 residues. CDR3 sequence (DNA): TGTGCCAGCAGGCCCACATACGGGGAGAACAATGAGCAGTTCTTC. The encoded protein is CASRPTYGENNEQFF.

This chain links TRBV25-1 with TRBJ1-2; possibly TRBD1 for D (6 bases). Looked up from germline, CDR1 is MGHDK and CDR2 is SYGVNS. This CDR3 spans 13 amino acids. V gave up 8 bases and J gave up 6 bases, with 16 bases separating them. CDR3 region: CASSTAGGHGYTF. CDR3 bases: TGTGCCAGCTCTACGGCGGGGGGCCATGGCTACACCTTC.

A single count supports this clone. The chain joins TRBV6-1 to TRBJ2-3; TRBD2 matches at 7 bases. Germline loops: CDR1 MNHNS, CDR2 SASEGT. The CDR3 loop spans 14 amino acids. Germline trimming cut 3 bases from V and 5 bases from J; bases unmatched to any gene: 5. CDR3 bases: TGTGCCAGCAGTGACTGGGGGGGAATAGATACGCAGTATTTT. Translation: CASSDWGGIDTQYF.

This rearrangement joins TRBV5-1 to TRBJ2-2, with no clear D. The CDR3 runs to 12 residues. Per the germline V gene, CDR1 is SGHRS and CDR2 is YFSETQ. V shed 1 base and J shed 4 bases, with 2 bases lying between them. In nucleotides, the CDR3 is TGCGCCAGCAGCTTGTTCACCGGGGAGCTGTTTTTT. This codes for CASSLFTGELFF.

This clone was detected once. The gene calls are TRBV4-3 and TRBJ2-7; possibly TRBD1 or TRBD2 for D (5 bases each). V was clipped by 0 bases and J by 1 base, with 10 bases between them. The V gene's germline CDR1 is LGHNA and CDR2 YSLEER. The CDR3 sequence is 15 residues long. CDR3 sequence reads: CASSQEGGGSYEQYF. The CDR3 nucleotides are TGCGCCAGCAGCCAAGAGGGTGGGGGTTCCTACGAGCAGTACTTC.

The chain recombines TRBV4-2 with TRBJ2-1; perhaps TRBD2 as D (6 bases). This CDR3 has 15 amino acids. The germline V and J ends were trimmed by 4 bases and 2 bases, with 12 bases remaining between them. The germline V gene encodes CDR1 LGHNA and CDR2 YNFKEQ. The CDR3 DNA sequence: TGTGCCAGCAGCCCTCGGGAGAGCCCCTACAATGAGCAGTTCTTC. Protein: CASSPRESPYNEQFF.

The chain employs TRBV7-2 and TRBJ2-3, with TRBD2 matching 10 bases. The CDR3 sequence is 13 residues long. V lost 7 bases to trimming and J lost 4 bases; unmatched junction nucleotides: 2. Germline V lookup: CDR1 SGHTA, CDR2 FQGNSA. DNA of the CDR3: TGTGCCAGCATCCTAGCGGGGGCAGATACGCAGTATTTT. This translates into CASILAGADTQYF.

V gene TRBV30 combines with J gene TRBJ1-4; TRBD1 matches at 11 bases. CDR3 length: 14 residues. The V gene's germline CDR1 is GTSNPN and CDR2 SVGIG (reference sequence). V was clipped by 2 bases and J by 5 bases; unmatched bases: 1. This chain's CDR3 is CAWSRTGGNEKLFF. The CDR3, as DNA: TGTGCCTGGAGTCGGACAGGGGGCAATGAAAAACTGTTTTTT.

This clone was detected a few times. The rearrangement uses TRBV7-2 and TRBJ2-5, with 13 bases identical to TRBD2. Germline CDR1 reads SGHTA; CDR2 reads FQGNSA. Trimming at V came to 5 bases and at J to 2 bases, leaving 8 bases not matched to a gene. CDR3 length: 17 residues. CDR3 protein: CASSADILAGGQETQYF. Written as DNA, the CDR3 is TGTGCCAGCAGCGCCGACATACTAGCGGGGGGGCAAGAGACCCAGTACTTC.

V usage is TRBV21-1 and J usage is TRBJ1-2. TRBV21-1 is given as a pseudogene. This CDR3 has 14 residues. CDR3 coding DNA: TGTGCCAGCAGCTCGCTCCTCCACAAGGCTGGCTACACCTTC. Encoded protein: CASSSLLHKAGYTF.

This clone has more than one count but fewer than ten. V is TRBV19 and J is TRBJ1-1; D call uncertain. The CDR3 sequence is 14 residues long. The V end was cut by 3 bases, the J end by 2 bases, with 10 bases between. Germline V CDR1 and CDR2: LNHDA, SQIVND (reference sequence). The CDR3 sequence: CASSMRRSNTEAFF. CDR3 sequence (DNA): TGTGCCAGTAGTATGAGGCGATCAAACACTGAAGCTTTCTTT.

The rearrangement uses TRBV9 and TRBJ1-1, with D perhaps TRBD1 (5 bases). Germline CDR1 SGDLS, CDR2 YYNGEE. There are 13 residues in the CDR3. V lost 1 base and J 4 bases, leaving 8 bases between the germline ends. The CDR3 here is CASSVSGGTEAFF. The CDR3 DNA follows: TGTGCCAGCAGCGTAAGTGGGGGCACTGAAGCTTTCTTT.

V gene TRBV5-6 combines with J gene TRBJ1-1; D unclear. Deletions cut 3 bases from V and 1 base from J, with 22 bases between. The CDR3 is 18 residues long. The V gene's germline CDR1 is SGHDT and CDR2 YYEEEE. CDR3 coding DNA: TGTGCCAGCAGCTCCGGGTTACTGAGATCCATGTGGAACACTGAAGCTTTCTTT. It specifies CASSSGLLRSMWNTEAFF.

This chain's CDR3 is CAWSVEGANSYTF. CDR3 nucleotides: TGTGCCTGGAGTGTAGAGGGGGCAAACAGCTACACCTTC. The chain has TRBV30 and TRBJ1-2; TRBD1 agrees at 7 bases. CDR1 is GTSNPN and CDR2 is SVGIG in the germline V gene (reference sequence). Trimming took 0 bases from V and 9 from J; bases not matched to a gene: 7. CDR3 length: 13 amino acids.

The chain is built from TRBV18 and TRBJ1-5; D is undetermined. Between the trimmed V and J ends, which lost 0 bases and 0 bases, there was a span of 6 bases. The CDR3 runs to 15 residues. From germline, CDR1 is KGHSH and CDR2 LQKENI. The CDR3 DNA reads as TGTGCCAGCTCACCACCAGGGAATAGCAATCAGCCCCAGCATTTT. Protein product: CASSPPGNSNQPQHF.

The CDR3 DNA sequence: TGTGCCAGCAGTGAAGCGCCGGACAGCTTCTACGAGCAGTACTTC. It yields the protein CASSEAPDSFYEQYF. The gene calls are TRBV6-1 and TRBJ2-7; possible D gene TRBD1, 6 bases. Looked up from germline, CDR1 is MNHNS and CDR2 is SASEGT. V was clipped by 0 bases and J by 3 bases, with 12 bases between them. The CDR3 totals 15 residues.